The 10 T cell receptor beta chains in this list originate from one sample, sequenced in a study of blood T cell repertoires in COVID-19. The protocol was immunoSEQ multiplex PCR, while the TCRdb copy is restricted to in-frame clones and leaves out a portion. Of about 140,000 clones listed, about four fifths are singletons. The specimen was PBMCs or T cells enriched from blood (not recorded which). These receptor sequences come from a man aged 35-49 years with acute COVID-19.

V is TRBV7-9 and J is TRBJ2-4, with D possibly TRBD1 on 5 matching bases. Trimming shortened V by 4 bases and J by 5 bases, and 12 bases separated the two germline ends. CDR1 is SEHNR, CDR2 FQNEAQ, per germline (reference sequence). This CDR3 contains 14 residues. The CDR3 nucleotides are TGTGCCAGCAGCTCTAGGTGGGGCCAAAACATTCAGTACTTC. This encodes CASSSRWGQNIQYF.

The chain employs TRBV10-2 and TRBJ2-2; D call uncertain. Trimming stripped 4 bases from V and 7 bases from J, with 7 bases between. There are 12 residues in the CDR3. The germline V gene encodes CDR1 WSHSY and CDR2 SAAADI. Written as DNA, the CDR3 is TGCGCCAGCAGTGTAATCGGCGGGGAGCTGTTTTTT. It yields the protein CASSVIGGELFF.

The chain has TRBV5-1 and TRBJ2-3; tentatively, D is TRBD1 (6 bases). There are 13 residues in the CDR3. CDR1 SGHRS and CDR2 YFSETQ come from the germline V gene. The V end lost 4 bases, the J end lost 6 bases, and 12 bases lay between the germline ends. The CDR3 reads CASSIQRGDTQYF. The CDR3 DNA reads as TGCGCCAGCAGCATACAGAGGGGGGATACGCAGTATTTT.

The J gene is TRBJ1-2, the V gene TRBV5-1, with 8 bases lining up with TRBD1. This CDR3 is 15 amino acids long. Germline CDR1 and CDR2: SGHRS and YFSETQ. The trim removed 5 bases at V and 4 bases at J, leaving 10 bases unmatched. The CDR3 protein is CASRTGQGNFYGYTF. Here the CDR3 DNA reads TGCGCCAGCAGGACCGGACAGGGTAATTTCTATGGCTACACCTTC.

The chain links TRBV28 to TRBJ2-2, with D possibly being TRBD1 (5 bases). The V gene lost 1 base and the J gene lost 0 bases, with 6 bases spanning the gap. From germline, CDR1 is MDHEN and CDR2 SYDVKM. The CDR3 is made up of 15 amino acids. The CDR3: CASSLYRTNTGELFF. CDR3 coding DNA: TGTGCCAGCAGTTTATACAGGACGAACACCGGGGAGCTGTTTTTT.

In its sample, this clone was seen once. The chain carries TRBV7-9 and TRBJ1-1, with a possible D match to TRBD1 (6 bases). Germline V gene lookup returns CDR1 SEHNR and CDR2 FQNEAQ (reference sequence). The ends were cut back, 1 base at V and 1 base at J, with 10 bases in the middle. This CDR3 comprises 15 residues. The CDR3 sequence: CASSLGAGANTEAFF. CDR3 DNA: TGTGCCAGCAGCTTAGGGGCAGGGGCGAACACTGAAGCTTTCTTT.

The table lists this clone with a few counts. The chain recombines TRBV18 with TRBJ2-7, with D possibly TRBD2 on 5 matching bases. From germline, CDR1 is KGHSH and CDR2 LQKENI. With 3 bases removed from V and 2 bases from J, the gap between germline ends came to 14 bases. The CDR3 runs to 15 residues. CDR3 nucleotides: TGTGCCAGCTCACCGGAAGCGGACGGACCCTACGAGCAGTACTTC. Encoded protein: CASSPEADGPYEQYF.

This clone was observed a handful of times. This sequence joins TRBV7-2 and TRBJ1-6; tentative D call: TRBD1 (6 bases). This CDR3 contains 15 residues. Trimming took 2 bases from V and 5 from J, leaving 10 bases between them. CDR1 and CDR2 (germline): SGHTA, FQGNSA. CDR3: CASSLQGPNNSPLHF. DNA of the CDR3: TGTGCCAGCAGCTTACAGGGGCCCAATAATTCACCCCTCCACTTT.

This clone was seen only a few times. Other DNA sequences in the same sample also yield this CDR3. J is TRBJ2-7 and V is TRBV7-2, with D possibly being TRBD2 (5 bases). Germline V gene sequence: CDR1 SGHTA, CDR2 FQGNSA. CDR3 length: 13 residues. Trimming removed 3 bases at V and 0 bases at J, with 6 bases between. The CDR3 region is CASSLSGSYEQYF. The CDR3, as DNA: TGTGCCAGCAGCTTGAGCGGCTCCTACGAGCAGTACTTC.

The chain couples TRBV28 to TRBJ2-1, with 11 bases matching TRBD2. CDR1 is MDHEN and CDR2 is SYDVKM in the germline V gene. V was clipped by 6 bases and J by 8 bases; unmatched bases: 18. CDR3 length: 18 amino acids. The CDR3 region is CASRSLEVLAGVRDEQFF. The CDR3 DNA reads TGTGCCAGCAGAAGTTTAGAGGTACTAGCGGGAGTTAGGGATGAGCAGTTCTTC.